These 18 T cell receptor beta chains were all obtained from the same sample, sequenced in a study of T cells in Graves' hyperthyroidism and ophthalmopathy. Amplification of TCR beta CDR3 regions was performed using RNA transcripts as template. HTBI primers were employed in a first-round RT-PCR of the TCR CDR3. TCRdb independently ran MiXCR on the multiplex PCR reads; one entry per CDR3 protein. Of 600,000 to 900,000 distinct CDR3 sequences in the sample, about 17% were seen once. What was sequenced was blood. The source of these receptors is a man aged 18-30 years with Graves' hyperthyroidism.

This chain joins TRBV29-1 and TRBJ2-5; 8 bases are shared with TRBD2. J gave up 0 bases and V 6 bases, and 6 bases lay outside the gene matches. Germline V lookup: CDR1 SQVTM, CDR2 ANQGSEA. This CDR3 contains 14 residues. The CDR3 sequence is CSVVTSANQETQYF. The CDR3 DNA follows: TGCAGCGTAGTGACTAGCGCGAACCAAGAGACCCAGTACTTC.

The V and J genes are TRBV24-1 and TRBJ2-7; TRBD2 agrees at 10 bases. This CDR3 has 14 amino acids. CDR1 and CDR2 (germline): KGHDR, SFDVKD. V lost 5 bases to trimming and J lost 7 bases; unmatched junction nucleotides: 7. The CDR3 protein is CATSAAGGKHEQYF. The CDR3 coding sequence is TGTGCCACCAGTGCAGCGGGAGGGAAGCATGAGCAGTACTTC.

This clonotype was counted a few times. The CDR3 loop is CASSPTDRSVWRDEQFF. Here the CDR3 DNA reads TGTGCCAGCAGCCCAACAGACAGGAGCGTTTGGCGTGATGAGCAGTTCTTC. The chain couples TRBV3-1 to TRBJ2-1; a weak D match, TRBD1 (6 bases). CDR1 is LGHDT and CDR2 is YNNKEL in the germline V gene (reference sequence). Trimming took off 4 bases at V and 8 bases at J, with 24 bases between the two ends. The CDR3 loop spans 17 amino acids.

About this clonotype: A clone one base away is much larger, so this may be a read error. The genes are TRBV5-1 and TRBJ2-1; perhaps TRBD2 as D (5 bases). This CDR3 is built from 14 residues. The V gene's germline CDR1 is SGHRS and CDR2 YFSETQ. V was cut by 4 bases and J by 8 bases, with 16 bases left in between. The CDR3 region is CASSLRDSVHEQFF. The DNA of the CDR3 is TGCGCCAGCAGCCTCCGGGATTCTGTCCATGAGCAGTTCTTC.

This chain uses TRBV19 with TRBJ1-1; a weak D match, TRBD1 (5 bases). The CDR3 is made up of 13 amino acids. CDR1 LNHDA and CDR2 SQIVND come from the germline V gene (reference sequence). V lost 10 bases to trimming and J lost 4 bases, with 16 bases between them. CDR3 bases: TGTGCCACCACGGGCCGGGGGGTCACTGAAGCTTTCTTT. Amino acid sequence: CATTGRGVTEAFF.

This clonotype was recorded at least ten times. DNA of the CDR3: TGCAGTGCCCCAACTGGACGGACTACCACAGATACGCAGTATTTT. Protein product: CSAPTGRTTTDTQYF. J is TRBJ2-3 and V is TRBV20-1; a weak D match, TRBD2 (6 bases). From germline, CDR1 is DFQATT and CDR2 SNEGSKA (reference sequence). Trimming cost V 6 bases and J 2 bases, with 18 bases left between them. The CDR3 totals 15 residues.

This clonotype was seen many times. The chain is built from TRBV20-1 and TRBJ1-4, with no clear D. The germline V and J ends were trimmed by 1 base and 8 bases, with 14 bases remaining between them. The CDR3 spans 14 residues. The germline V gene encodes CDR1 DFQATT and CDR2 SNEGSKA (reference sequence). CDR3 coding DNA: TGCAGTGCTAGAGCACCGGCCGGTGGGGAAAAACTGTTTTTT. It translates to CSARAPAGGEKLFF.

This clonotype was seen at least ten times. V and J are TRBV28 and TRBJ1-2, with a weak D call TRBD1 (5 bases). The CDR3 is made up of 14 amino acids. CDR1 and CDR2 (germline): MDHEN, SYDVKM. Trimming pared 6 bases from V and 0 bases from J, leaving 11 bases between. The CDR3: CASRPLGANYGYTF. DNA for the CDR3: TGTGCCAGCAGGCCGCTGGGGGCTAACTATGGCTACACCTTC.

V gene TRBV7-3 combines with J gene TRBJ2-5; D remains unclear. This CDR3 has 13 amino acids. V was shortened by 3 bases and J by 0 bases, with 5 bases between the two germline ends. The germline V gene has CDR1 SGHTA and CDR2 FQGTGA. The CDR3 DNA follows: TGTGCCAGCAGCTTGCATCACCAAGAGACCCAGTACTTC. Translating it yields CASSLHHQETQYF.

The gene calls are TRBV9 and TRBJ2-7; either TRBD1 or TRBD2 may fit D (5 bases each). V was cut by 0 bases and J by 5 bases, with 12 bases left in between. The CDR3 spans 14 residues. Germline loops: CDR1 SGDLS, CDR2 YYNGEE. Here the CDR3 reads CASSVEGESHEQYF. DNA of the CDR3: TGTGCCAGCAGCGTAGAAGGGGAGTCCCACGAGCAGTACTTC.

This clonotype was seen more than once but under ten times. This sequence joins TRBV7-2 and TRBJ1-4; D is uncertain. The CDR3 spans 15 residues. The V and J ends lost 5 bases and 0 bases respectively, with 10 bases between them. Germline values: CDR1 SGHTA, CDR2 FQGNSA. The DNA for the CDR3 is TGTGCCAGCAGCACCCAGGTGGCAACTAATGAAAAACTGTTTTTT. Its translation: CASSTQVATNEKLFF.

This clonotype was observed many times. The CDR3 coding sequence is TGTGCCAGCAGTTTATTTTACCCCGGACAGGGGGCAGGAGAGACCCAGTACTTC. Translated, it gives CASSLFYPGQGAGETQYF. The chain combines TRBV27 with TRBJ2-5; 11 bases line up with TRBD1. J lost 4 bases, V lost 1 base, and 11 bases had no gene match. The CDR3 is made up of 18 amino acids. Per the germline V gene, CDR1 is MNHEY and CDR2 is SMNVEV (reference sequence).

This clonotype was recorded many times. The rearrangement links TRBV24-1 to TRBJ2-1, with a possible D match to TRBD2 (6 bases). Germline V gene sequence: CDR1 KGHDR, CDR2 SFDVKD. Trimming left V 3 bases short and J 9 bases short, with 23 bases between. There are 17 residues in the CDR3. Here the CDR3 DNA reads TGTGCCACCAGTGATCCCCAGAGGGACTTAGGGGCGGGTGAGCAGTTCTTC. Amino acid sequence: CATSDPQRDLGAGEQFF.

At least ten counts were recorded for this clonotype. V gene TRBV28 combines with J gene TRBJ1-5; 9 bases match TRBD1. J gave up 7 bases and V 4 bases, and 11 bases lay outside the gene matches. Per the germline V gene, CDR1 is MDHEN and CDR2 is SYDVKM. CDR3 size: 16 residues. The CDR3 reads CASSSALGTGYQPQHF. Here the CDR3 DNA reads TGTGCCAGCAGTTCAGCCCTAGGGACAGGGTACCAGCCCCAGCATTTT.

This clonotype has ten or more counts. CDR3 sequence: CASSPPVSSNTGELFF. CDR3 DNA: TGTGCCAGCTCACCACCGGTCTCTTCGAACACCGGGGAGCTGTTTTTT. The J gene is TRBJ2-2, the V gene TRBV18; unclear D gene. This CDR3 has 16 amino acids. Germline V gene data show CDR1 as KGHSH and CDR2 as LQKENI. The V end was cut by 0 bases, the J end by 0 bases, with 8 bases between.

The chain joins TRBV30 to TRBJ2-2, with D hard to call. This CDR3 comprises 13 residues. CDR1 is GTSNPN, CDR2 SVGIG, per germline (reference sequence). V was pared by 3 bases and J by 7 bases, with 12 bases between. CDR3 sequence: CAWRSYRSGELFF. The DNA of the CDR3 is TGTGCCTGGAGATCTTACCGTAGCGGGGAGCTGTTTTTT.

The chain employs TRBV7-2 and TRBJ2-7; TRBD2 is a possible D gene (5 bases). Trimming left V 5 bases short and J 4 bases short, with 18 bases between. Germline V gene sequence: CDR1 SGHTA, CDR2 FQGNSA. There are 15 residues in the CDR3. Written as DNA, the CDR3 is TGTGCCAGCAGCCAAGTGGGAGACTGGGGTTACGAGCAGTACTTC. It codes for CASSQVGDWGYEQYF.

This clonotype was picked up many times. The rearrangement joins TRBV7-9 to TRBJ2-3; the match to TRBD2 covers 8 bases. CDR3 length: 12 amino acids. J lost 6 bases, V lost 5 bases, and 1 base had no gene match. Germline V lookup: CDR1 SEHNR, CDR2 FQNEAQ (reference sequence). The CDR3 is CASSQRGDTQYF. As DNA, the CDR3 is TGTGCCAGCAGCCAGCGGGGGGATACGCAGTATTTT.